This TCR beta chain was observed in a study of T cells in Graves' hyperthyroidism and ophthalmopathy. Study overall: Peripheral blood draws took place at initial diagnosis, ahead of any treatment. Study results and limitations: The blood repertoire included most of the expanded thyroid clonotypes above 0.001. For ophthalmopathy, model prediction preceded onset by a median roughly 6.3 months.

Comments on this clonotype: As yet, its antigen is unknown.

The investigators amplified TCR beta CDR3 regions from RNA transcripts. The HTBI primer set drove a first-round RT-PCR of the TCR CDR3. TCRdb re-derived calls from the multiplex PCR reads in MiXCR, one entry per CDR3 protein. In the table there are 500,000 to 700,000 distinct CDR3 sequences, around 15% of which are singletons. Between the trimmed V and J ends, which lost 2 bases and 9 bases, there was a span of 11 bases. Germline lookup yields CDR1 SGHAT and CDR2 FQNNGV. This CDR3 has 14 residues. A lack of ophthalmopathy progression within 18 months defined stable Graves' hyperthyroidism. This clonotype was obtained from a woman between 18 and 29 years old with Graves' hyperthyroidism. V gene TRBV11-2 combines with J gene TRBJ1-6, with D possibly matching TRBD1 (5 bases). Sequencing was performed on blood. CDR3 DNA sequence: TGTGCCAGCAGCTTAAAGGGGTACGGTTCACCCCTCCACTTT. Translation: CASSLKGYGSPLHF.